One sample yielded the 3 T cell receptor beta chains listed below, sequenced in a study of blood T cells in healthy people across ages. Alongside a J-beta primer mix, a sample-barcoded 5' primer served in a second PCR lasting roughly 7 to 12 cycles. TCRdb independently ran MiXCR on the 5' RACE reads; one entry per CDR3 protein. The sample contains more than 650,000 distinct CDR3 sequences, roughly 24% of which appear only once. The sample was also reused in another study, on T cells of mothers and their children.

Sequencing used blood. These receptors all stem from a boy between 10 and 17 years old in good health.

This clonotype turned up a few times. V is TRBV12-3 or TRBV12-4 and J is TRBJ2-7; 9 bases are a match to TRBD2. The CDR3 is 15 amino acids. V lost 2 bases and J lost 5; bases outside the gene matches: 7. The CDR3 DNA follows: TGTGCCAGCAGTTTAAATGCGGGGGGGCCAAACGAGCAGTACTTC. The encoded protein is CASSLNAGGPNEQYF.

This clonotype was counted a single time. The V call is TRBV3-1, the J call TRBJ1-2; D call uncertain. V lost 4 bases and J lost 4, with 7 bases in between. The CDR3 has 12 residues. In germline, CDR1 is LGHDT, CDR2 YNNKEL (reference sequence). The CDR3 region is CASSPRFYGYTF. The CDR3 DNA is TGTGCCAGCAGCCCTCGGTTCTATGGCTACACCTTC.

This clonotype was seen more than once but under ten times. This chain uses TRBV27 with TRBJ2-7; TRBD2 matches 9 bases. The J call may be faulty, since TRBJ2-5 better matches the DNA end. Germline assignment: CDR1 MNHEY and CDR2 SMNVEV (reference sequence). This CDR3 is 17 amino acids long. This CDR3 reads CASSLTVAGVLGETQYF. In nucleotides, the CDR3 is TGTGCCAGCAGTTTAACGGTAGCGGGGGTGCTAGGAGAGACCCAGTACTTC.